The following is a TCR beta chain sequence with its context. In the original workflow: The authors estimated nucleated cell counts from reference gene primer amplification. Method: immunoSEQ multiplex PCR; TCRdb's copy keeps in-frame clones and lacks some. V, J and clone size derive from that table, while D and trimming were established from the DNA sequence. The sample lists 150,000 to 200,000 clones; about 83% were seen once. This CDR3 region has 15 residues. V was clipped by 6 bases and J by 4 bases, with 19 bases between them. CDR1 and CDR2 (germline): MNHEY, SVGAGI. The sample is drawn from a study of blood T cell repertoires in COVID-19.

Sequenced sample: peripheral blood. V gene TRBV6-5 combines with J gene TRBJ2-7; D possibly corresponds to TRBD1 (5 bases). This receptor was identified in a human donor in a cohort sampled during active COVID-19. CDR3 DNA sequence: TGTGCCAGCAGCCGCGGACAAGGTGCGTTGTACGAGCAGTACTTC. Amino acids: CASSRGQGALYEQYF.